This T cell receptor (beta chain) was found in a study of shared clonotypes between healthy human individuals. Study summary: Per donor, three plates held CD4 naive cells, three held CD4 memory, two held CD8 naive and one held CD8 memory. Findings and caveats of the study: Sequencing depth was expected to affect clonotype sharing among donors. In several donors, around 5% of naive CD4 clonotypes appeared in common.

Sequenced by immunoSEQ multiplex PCR; TCRdb stores in-frame clones only, minus some. The repertoire includes nearly 750,000 clones, approximately 77% of them detected once, and more than 1.5% sits in the top ten. Germline CDR1 is SGHRS and CDR2 is YFSETQ. The J segment lost 0 bases and the V segment lost 2 bases, leaving 2 bases of the junction unmatched. The CDR3 extends over 15 amino acids. A few counts support this clone. Its antigen is undetermined. Different DNA sequences within this sample yield the same CDR3. The gene calls are TRBV5-1 and TRBJ2-1, with TRBD1 matching over 7 bases. Sequencing was done on a sample of memory CD4+ T cells sorted from blood. Subset: CD45RA-negative fraction. This TCR was sampled from a woman aged 25-40 years in good health. CDR3 amino acids: CASSLDRVSYNEQFF. The CDR3 region has the DNA TGCGCCAGCAGCTTAGACAGGGTCTCCTACAATGAGCAGTTCTTC. Full variable domain (missing parts from reference TRBV5-1 and TRBJ2-1): KAGVTQTPRYLIKTRGQQVTLSCSPISGHRSVSWYQQTPGQGLQFLFEYFSETQRNKGNFPGRFSGRQFSNSRSEMNVSTLELGDSALYLCASSLDRVSYNEQFFGPGTRLTVL.